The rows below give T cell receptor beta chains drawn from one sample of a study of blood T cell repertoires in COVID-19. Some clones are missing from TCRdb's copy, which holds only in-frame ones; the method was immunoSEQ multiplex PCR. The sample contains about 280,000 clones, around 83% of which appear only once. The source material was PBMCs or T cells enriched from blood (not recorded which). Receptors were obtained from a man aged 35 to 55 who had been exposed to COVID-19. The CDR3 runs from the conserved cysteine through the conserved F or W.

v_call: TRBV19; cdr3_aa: CASSFAWTSGSKNNEQFF
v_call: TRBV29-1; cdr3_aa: CSVVRTGNIQYF
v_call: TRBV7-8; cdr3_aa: CASSPIAGGPDTQYF
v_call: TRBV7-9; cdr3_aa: CASSLDREEDEQFF
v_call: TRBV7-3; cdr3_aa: CASSRPSGGPTDTQYF
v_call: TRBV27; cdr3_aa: CASSLKAQGPYYQPQHF
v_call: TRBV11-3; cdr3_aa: CASSRFGEQETQYF
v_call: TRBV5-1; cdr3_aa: CASSLGGQGAKGYTF
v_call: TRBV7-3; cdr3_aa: CASSYSGTVVGTEAFF
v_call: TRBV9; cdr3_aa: CASSLAGVSYNEQFF
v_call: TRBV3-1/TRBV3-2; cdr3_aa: CASSLSGPYNEQFF
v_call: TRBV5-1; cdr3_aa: CASSLAPGGTGELFF
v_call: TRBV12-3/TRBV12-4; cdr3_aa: CASSRTYEQFF
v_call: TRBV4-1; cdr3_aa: CASSHRDRGQETQYF
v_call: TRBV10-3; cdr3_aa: CAINDSPRTDTQYF
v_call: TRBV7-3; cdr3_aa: CASSLGGSVYGYTF
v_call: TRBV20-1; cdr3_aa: CSASLRDRGLNEQFF
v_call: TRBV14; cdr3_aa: CASSQEGLADVFFPQETQYF